The 19 T cell receptor beta chains given below trace back to one sample, sequenced in a study of CD8 T cells in Susac syndrome. RNA in amounts of roughly 0.5 to 1 ug was reverse transcribed with random hexamers. One entry per CDR3 protein, called by TCRdb with MiXCR from the immunoSEQ multiplex PCR reads. The profile shows over 150,000 distinct CDR3 sequences, around 94% of them singletons. The material sequenced was CD4+ T cells from PBMCs. These TCRs come from a human donor with Susac syndrome.

The rearrangement links TRBV20-1 to TRBJ2-5, with 11 bases that match TRBD2. V dropped 0 bases and J dropped 3; count of bases not matched to a gene: 6. This CDR3 region has 16 residues. CDR1 and CDR2 (germline): DFQATT, SNEGSKA (reference sequence). CDR3 sequence (DNA): TGCAGTGCTAGAGAGTATAGCGGGAGGGGGGAAGAGACCCAGTACTTC. Protein sequence: CSAREYSGRGEETQYF.

This sequence joins TRBV20-1 and TRBJ1-5, with a tentative D call TRBD1 (6 bases). The V end was cut by 3 bases, the J end by 3 bases, with 12 bases between. Germline CDR1 is DFQATT and CDR2 is SNEGSKA (reference sequence). The CDR3 totals 14 residues. CDR3 bases: TGCAGTGCTAGCGCGACAGGTTTCAATCAGCCCCAGCATTTT. It translates to CSASATGFNQPQHF.

This CDR3 is CASSYSRDRSNQPQHF. The CDR3 DNA follows: TGTGCCAGCAGTTACTCTAGGGACAGAAGCAATCAGCCCCAGCATTTT. This chain uses TRBV6-6 with TRBJ1-5; 7 bases are shared with TRBD1. This CDR3 is 16 amino acids long. Germline CDR1 MNHNY, CDR2 SVGAGI (reference sequence). V was pared by 0 bases and J by 1 base, with 3 bases of the junction left unmatched.

This chain joins TRBV7-9 and TRBJ2-1; D is perhaps TRBD2 (6 bases). V lost 5 bases and J 8 bases, leaving 13 bases between the germline ends. CDR1 is SEHNR, CDR2 FQNEAQ, per germline (reference sequence). This CDR3 is 13 amino acids long. CDR3 sequence: CASSAGTPDEQFF. CDR3 coding DNA: TGTGCCAGCAGCGCCGGGACTCCCGATGAGCAGTTCTTC.

The chain links TRBV11-2 to TRBJ2-7, with D hard to call. The V and J ends lost 0 bases and 1 base respectively, with 7 bases between them. CDR1 is SGHAT, CDR2 FQNNGV, per germline. The CDR3 runs 14 residues. CDR3 nucleotides: TGTGCCAGCAGCTTAGACTGGGATTCCTACGAGCAGTACTTC. It yields the protein CASSLDWDSYEQYF.

The V call is TRBV6-5, the J call TRBJ2-7; D may be TRBD2 (5 bases). The CDR3 consists of 13 residues. Germline values: CDR1 MNHEY, CDR2 SVGAGI. V was trimmed by 11 bases and J by 0 bases, leaving 14 bases between them. In DNA form, the CDR3 reads TGTGCCTCCCGGAGGCAGTCCTCCTACGAGCAGTACTTC. This sequence encodes CASRRQSSYEQYF.

This sequence joins TRBV19 and TRBJ2-7; the match to TRBD1 covers 8 bases. Germline V gene lookup returns CDR1 LNHDA and CDR2 SQIVND (reference sequence). J lost 5 bases, V lost 6 bases, and 9 bases had no gene match. This CDR3 region has 14 residues. CDR3: CASSLRTGSDEQYF. DNA of the CDR3: TGTGCCAGTAGCCTTCGGACAGGGAGCGACGAGCAGTACTTC.

Here the CDR3 reads CSARVSLGSYEQYF. DNA of the CDR3: TGCAGTGCTAGAGTCTCACTTGGCTCATACGAGCAGTACTTC. This chain links TRBV20-1 with TRBJ2-7; D is undetermined. This CDR3 region has 14 residues. Germline V gene data show CDR1 as DFQATT and CDR2 as SNEGSKA (reference sequence). Deletions cut 1 base from V and 4 bases from J, with 14 bases between.

This clonotype was counted a single time. The V gene is TRBV20-1, the J gene TRBJ2-7; tentatively, D is TRBD2 (7 bases). The CDR3 runs to 14 residues. Germline V CDR1 and CDR2: DFQATT, SNEGSKA (reference sequence). Trimming removed 6 bases at V and 2 bases at J, with 17 bases between. The CDR3 DNA sequence: TGCAGTGCCCAGATGGGGGGGCTAACCTACGAGCAGTACTTC. Encoded protein: CSAQMGGLTYEQYF.

J is TRBJ2-5 and V is TRBV5-1; the D is unclear. The CDR3 is 13 amino acids. Germline CDR1 and CDR2: SGHRS and YFSETQ. V was shortened by 3 bases and J by 1 base, with 7 bases between the two germline ends. This CDR3 reads CASSSTTQETQYF. The CDR3 nucleotides read TGCGCCAGCAGCTCTACAACCCAAGAGACCCAGTACTTC.

This chain links TRBV3-1 with TRBJ1-1; D gene ambiguous. Germline V gene lookup returns CDR1 LGHDT and CDR2 YNNKEL (reference sequence). Trimming took 1 base from V and 6 from J, leaving 3 bases between them. The CDR3 runs to 11 residues. The CDR3 sequence: CASSQAAEAFF. In DNA, the CDR3 is TGTGCCAGCAGCCAAGCCGCTGAAGCTTTCTTT.

This chain uses TRBV9 with TRBJ1-1; 8 bases map to TRBD1. The CDR3 has 17 amino acids. With V trimmed by 0 bases and J by 11 bases, 18 bases remained unmatched. Looked up from germline, CDR1 is SGDLS and CDR2 is YYNGEE. The CDR3 sequence: CASSVGGTGGSASIAFF. In DNA form, the CDR3 reads TGTGCCAGCAGCGTAGGGGGTACAGGGGGGTCAGCTTCTATCGCTTTCTTT.

The J gene is TRBJ1-1, the V gene TRBV18, with TRBD1 identical over 8 bases. The CDR3 is 13 residues long. Germline V lookup: CDR1 KGHSH, CDR2 LQKENI. V was clipped by 3 bases and J by 8 bases; unmatched bases: 5. The CDR3 sequence is CASSPLGQGEAFF. CDR3 sequence (DNA): TGTGCCAGCTCACCCTTAGGACAGGGCGAAGCTTTCTTT.

V is TRBV20-1 and J is TRBJ1-6; 9 bases map to TRBD1. Germline trimming cut 2 bases from V and 10 bases from J; bases unmatched to any gene: 6. Germline V gene data show CDR1 as DFQATT and CDR2 as SNEGSKA (reference sequence). This CDR3 has 14 residues. For the CDR3, the DNA is TGCAGTGCTAGACCTACAGGGGGCGTCTCACCCCTCCACTTT. Protein product: CSARPTGGVSPLHF.

This chain links TRBV12-3 or TRBV12-4 with TRBJ2-3; 10 bases match TRBD1. The CDR3 has 14 residues. Trimming removed 4 bases from V and 6 bases from J; junction bases left unmatched: 4. The CDR3 reads CASSWGQGSDTQYF. The CDR3, as DNA: TGTGCCAGCAGTTGGGGACAGGGGAGCGATACGCAGTATTTT.

The chain couples TRBV20-1 to TRBJ2-7; 10 bases map to TRBD2. V was pared by 4 bases and J by 7 bases, with 7 bases of the junction left unmatched. Germline V gives CDR1 DFQATT, CDR2 SNEGSKA (reference sequence). This CDR3 is 13 amino acids long. The CDR3: CSANLAGVGEQYF. The CDR3 DNA follows: TGCAGTGCTAATCTAGCGGGAGTGGGTGAGCAGTACTTC.

This chain joins TRBV7-2 and TRBJ2-3; TRBD2 matches 14 bases. With 4 bases clipped from V and 1 base from J, the junction kept 4 bases outside the gene matches. This CDR3 has 17 residues. Germline V gene sequence: CDR1 SGHTA, CDR2 FQGNSA. This CDR3 is CASSSGTSGRGTDTQYF. The CDR3 DNA is TGTGCCAGCAGCTCAGGGACTAGCGGGAGAGGCACAGATACGCAGTATTTT.

A few counts support this clonotype. The chain uses TRBV19 and TRBJ2-3; D unresolved. Germline V CDR1 and CDR2: LNHDA, SQIVND (reference sequence). CDR3 length: 11 residues. Deletions cut 6 bases from V and 1 base from J, with 2 bases between. The CDR3, as DNA: TGTGCCAGTAGAGGCACAGATACGCAGTATTTT. This translates into CASRGTDTQYF.

The chain is built from TRBV12-3 or TRBV12-4 and TRBJ2-7, with TRBD2 matching 14 bases. This CDR3 region has 15 residues. Trimming took 5 bases from V and 3 from J; bases not matched to a gene: 3. CDR3 bases: TGTGCCAGCAGTAGGGGACTAGCGGGAGTCTACGAGCAGTACTTC. This translates into CASSRGLAGVYEQYF.